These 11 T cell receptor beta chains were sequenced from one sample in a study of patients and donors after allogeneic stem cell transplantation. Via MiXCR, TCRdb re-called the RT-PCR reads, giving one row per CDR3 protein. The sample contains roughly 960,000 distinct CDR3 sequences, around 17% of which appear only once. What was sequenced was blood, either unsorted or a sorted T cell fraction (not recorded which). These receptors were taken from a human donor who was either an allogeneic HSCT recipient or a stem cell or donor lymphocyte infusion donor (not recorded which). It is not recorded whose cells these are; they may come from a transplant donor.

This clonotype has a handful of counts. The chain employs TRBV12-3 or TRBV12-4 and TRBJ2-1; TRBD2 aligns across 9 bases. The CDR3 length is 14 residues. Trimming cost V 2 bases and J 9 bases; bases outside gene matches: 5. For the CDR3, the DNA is TGTGCCAGCAGTTTACCTAGCGGGGTGGCTGAGCAGTTCTTC. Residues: CASSLPSGVAEQFF.

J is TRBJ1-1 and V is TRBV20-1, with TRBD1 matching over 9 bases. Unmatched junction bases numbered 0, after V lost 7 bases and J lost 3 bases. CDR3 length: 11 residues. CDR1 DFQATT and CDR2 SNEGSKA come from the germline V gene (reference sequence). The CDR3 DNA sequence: TGCAGTGGACAGGGGGACACTGAAGCTTTCTTT. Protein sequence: CSGQGDTEAFF.

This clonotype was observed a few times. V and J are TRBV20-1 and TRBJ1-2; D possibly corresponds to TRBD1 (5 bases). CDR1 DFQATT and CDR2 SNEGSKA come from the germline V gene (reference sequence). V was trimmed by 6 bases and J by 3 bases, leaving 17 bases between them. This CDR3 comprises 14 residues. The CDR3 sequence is CSARNTGRHYGYTF. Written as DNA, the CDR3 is TGCAGTGCAAGGAATACGGGACGGCACTATGGCTACACCTTC.

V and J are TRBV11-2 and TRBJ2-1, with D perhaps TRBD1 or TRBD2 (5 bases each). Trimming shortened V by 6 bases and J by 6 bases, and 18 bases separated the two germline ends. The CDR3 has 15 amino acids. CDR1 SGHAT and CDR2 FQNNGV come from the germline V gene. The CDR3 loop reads CASRLSGLGANEQFF. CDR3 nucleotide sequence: TGTGCCAGCAGACTGTCCGGGCTCGGGGCCAATGAGCAGTTCTTC.

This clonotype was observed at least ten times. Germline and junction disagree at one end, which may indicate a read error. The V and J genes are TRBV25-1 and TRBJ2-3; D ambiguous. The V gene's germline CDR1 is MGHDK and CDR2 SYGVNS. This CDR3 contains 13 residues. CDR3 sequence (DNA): TGTGCCAGCAGAGAATTGACCACAGATACGCAGTATTTT. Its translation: CASRELTTDTQYF.

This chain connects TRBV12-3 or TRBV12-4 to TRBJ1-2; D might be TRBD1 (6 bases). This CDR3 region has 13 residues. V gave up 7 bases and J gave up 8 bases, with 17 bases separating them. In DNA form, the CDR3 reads TGTGCCAGCAATACGGCGGGGGGCAGGGGCTACACCTTC. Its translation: CASNTAGGRGYTF.

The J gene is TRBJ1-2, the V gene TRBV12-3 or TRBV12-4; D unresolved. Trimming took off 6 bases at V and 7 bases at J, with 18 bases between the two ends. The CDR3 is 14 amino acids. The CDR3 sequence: CASRSAGFRSGYTF. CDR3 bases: TGTGCCAGCAGATCGGCAGGCTTTCGGAGTGGCTACACCTTC.

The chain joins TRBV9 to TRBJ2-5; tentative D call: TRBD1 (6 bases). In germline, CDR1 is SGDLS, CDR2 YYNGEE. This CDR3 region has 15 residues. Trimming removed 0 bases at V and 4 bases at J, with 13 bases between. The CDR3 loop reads CASSVDQGPGETQYF. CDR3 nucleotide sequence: TGTGCCAGCAGCGTAGACCAGGGGCCGGGAGAGACCCAGTACTTC.

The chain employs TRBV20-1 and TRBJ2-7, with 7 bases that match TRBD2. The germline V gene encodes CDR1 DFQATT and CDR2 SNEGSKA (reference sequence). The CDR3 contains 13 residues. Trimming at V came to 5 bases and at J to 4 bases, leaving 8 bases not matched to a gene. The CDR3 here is CSALRDYEYEQYF. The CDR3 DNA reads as TGCAGTGCTCTCCGGGACTACGAATACGAGCAGTACTTC.

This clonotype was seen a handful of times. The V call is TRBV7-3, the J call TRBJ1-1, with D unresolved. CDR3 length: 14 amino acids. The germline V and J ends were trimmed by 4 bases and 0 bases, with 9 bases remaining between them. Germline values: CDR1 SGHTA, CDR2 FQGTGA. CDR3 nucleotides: TGTGCCAGCAGCTGGACCAGCTTGAACACTGAAGCTTTCTTT. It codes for CASSWTSLNTEAFF.

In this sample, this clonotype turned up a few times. The CDR3: CAISTGLAGGNIQYF. CDR3 bases: TGTGCCATCAGTACGGGACTAGCGGGGGGAAACATTCAGTACTTC. The gene calls are TRBV10-3 and TRBJ2-4; TRBD2 matches at 15 bases. Losses at the gene ends were 5 bases for V and 6 bases for J; bases not matched to a gene: 2. This CDR3 is 15 amino acids long. Germline assignment: CDR1 ENHRY and CDR2 SYGVKD.